Shown below are 5 T cell receptor beta chains from a single sample sequenced in a study of blood T cell repertoires in COVID-19. Here immunoSEQ multiplex PCR was the method, and the copy in TCRdb shows in-frame clones only, minus some. Altogether roughly 290,000 clones are present, roughly 89% being singletons, with the ten largest covering 6% to 6.5%. Sequencing input: PBMCs or T cells enriched from blood (not recorded which). All receptors come from a woman aged 35 to 49 who had recovered from COVID-19.

CDR3 DNA sequence: TGTGCCAGCAGCTTGGAAGTAGACCCAGGAAACAATGAGCAGTTCTTC. This codes for CASSLEVDPGNNEQFF. This chain links TRBV5-8 with TRBJ2-1, with D unclear. CDR1 and CDR2 (germline): SGHTS, YDEGEE. The ends were cut back, 0 bases at V and 5 bases at J, with 15 bases in the middle. The CDR3 has 16 residues.

This clone was observed a handful of times. V usage is TRBV6-1 and J usage is TRBJ2-7; D is unresolved. The length of the CDR3 is 16 residues. V gave up 2 bases and J gave up 1 base, with 15 bases separating them. Per germline, CDR1 MNHNS and CDR2 SASEGT. Written as DNA, the CDR3 is TGTGCCAGCAGTGAAATCCTGGCAGACAAGTCCTACGAGCAGTACTTC. This sequence encodes CASSEILADKSYEQYF.

The chain couples TRBV11-2 to TRBJ2-5, with a weak D call TRBD1 (6 bases). CDR1 SGHAT and CDR2 FQNNGV come from the germline V gene. The V and J ends lost 3 bases and 5 bases respectively, with 13 bases between them. This CDR3 contains 14 residues. The CDR3 bases are TGTGCCAGCAGCTTCAACAGGGCACAGGAGACCCAGTACTTC. It codes for CASSFNRAQETQYF.

V gene TRBV7-7 combines with J gene TRBJ2-1; 12 bases agree with TRBD2. This CDR3 has 15 residues. Germline CDR1 is SSHAT and CDR2 is FNYEAQ (reference sequence). The CDR3 nucleotides read TGTGCTAGCTCCCGGGGACTAGCGGGCTACAATGAGCAGTTCTTC. It codes for CASSRGLAGYNEQFF.

The rearrangement joins TRBV5-1 to TRBJ2-1; TRBD2 matches at 9 bases. V lost 4 bases and J lost 7; bases outside the gene matches: 12. This CDR3 has 16 residues. CDR1 is SGHRS and CDR2 is YFSETQ in the germline V gene. Here the CDR3 reads CASSGFYSGSRNEQFF. CDR3 bases: TGCGCCAGCAGCGGGTTTTATAGCGGGAGTCGGAATGAGCAGTTCTTC.